The clone carrying this T cell receptor beta chain was seen a single time. Its antigen remains unidentified. Amplification targeted the TCR beta CDR3 regions, with RNA transcripts as the source material. Second-round multiplex PCR came after first-round RT-PCR with HTBI primers. TCRdb re-derived calls from the multiplex PCR reads in MiXCR, one entry per CDR3 protein. Of around 670,000 distinct CDR3 sequences in the sample, 40% were seen once. The sample belongs to a study of Graves' ophthalmopathy and Graves' hyperthyroidism. Findings and caveats of the study: Among expanded thyroid clonotypes above 0.001 frequency, most also occurred in blood.

CDR3 length equals 14 residues. V was pared by 6 bases and J by 11 bases, with 14 bases of the junction left unmatched. The germline V gene has CDR1 ENHRY and CDR2 SYGVKD. V gene TRBV10-3 combines with J gene TRBJ1-2; 8 bases agree with TRBD1. This TCR came from an adult man with Graves' ophthalmopathy. The sample comprised peripheral blood. CDR3 nucleotides: TGTGCCATCAGAGCAGTAACAGGACAGGGTTGGTACACCTTC. Its translation: CAIRAVTGQGWYTF.